This paragraph covers one T cell receptor beta chain sequence. Its matching antigen is unknown. The sample belongs to a study of graft-versus-host responses after intestinal transplantation. Using immunoSEQ multiplex PCR, the repertoire was profiled, and TCRdb retains in-frame clones only, with some absent. The repertoire includes approximately 100,000 clones, approximately 93% of them detected once, and more than 0.9% sits in the top ten. This CDR3 is built from 14 residues. Germline loops: CDR1 MNHEY, CDR2 SVGAGI. Trimming took off 2 bases at V and 0 bases at J, with 2 bases between the two ends. The TCR was taken from a human donor who received an intestinal transplant. The gene calls are TRBV6-5 and TRBJ2-6; D remains unclear. Sample: unstimulated CD8+ T cells sorted from spleen or lymph node cells, taken before intestinal transplant. As DNA, the CDR3 is TGTGCCAGCAGTTACGGCTCTGGGGCCAACGTCCTGACTTTC. Amino acids: CASSYGSGANVLTF.